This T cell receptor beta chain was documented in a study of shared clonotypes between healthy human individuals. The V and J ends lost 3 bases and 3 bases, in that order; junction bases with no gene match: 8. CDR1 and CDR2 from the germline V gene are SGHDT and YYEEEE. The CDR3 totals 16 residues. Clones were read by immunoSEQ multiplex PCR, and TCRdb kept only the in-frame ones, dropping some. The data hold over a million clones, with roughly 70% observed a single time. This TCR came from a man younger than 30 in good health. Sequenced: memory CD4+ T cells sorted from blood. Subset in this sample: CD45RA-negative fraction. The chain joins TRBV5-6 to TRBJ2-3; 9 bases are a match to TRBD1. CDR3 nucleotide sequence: TGTGCCAGCAGCTCGACCGGGACAGGGAATACAGATACGCAGTATTTT. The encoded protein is CASSSTGTGNTDTQYF.